The rows below give T cell receptor beta chains drawn from one sample of a study of shared clonotypes between healthy human individuals. Clones were sequenced by immunoSEQ multiplex PCR, and TCRdb holds only the in-frame ones, with some missing. The profile shows 1.4 million to 1.5 million clones, 95% to 97% of them singletons. Source material: naive CD4+ T cells sorted from blood. The source is a man aged 25-45 years in good health. Both conserved end residues are part of each CDR3. D genes are given only for firm matches. Rows give clone size only sometimes, using once, few, many, or a class for an expanded clone.

TGTGCCAGCAGCTTAGTAGCAGGGTTCACAGATACGCAGTATTTT,CASSLVAGFTDTQYF,-,TRBV13,TRBJ2-3,-
TGTGCCAGCAGCCCCCGTACATATGGTAGCTCCTACAATGAGCAGTTCTTC,CASSPRTYGSSYNEQFF,-,TRBV21-1,TRBJ2-1,-
TGCGCCAGCAGCTTGGCGCGGACTCCCACAGATACGCAGTATTTT,CASSLARTPTDTQYF,-,TRBV5-1,TRBJ2-3,-
TGTGCCAGCAGCCCAGGTAGCGGGAGTTTATCCTACAATGAGCAGTTCTTC,CASSPGSGSLSYNEQFF,TRBD2,TRBV14,TRBJ2-1,-
TGTGCCAGCAGCACCACAGGGGTTGTAGGTGGAAACACCATATATTTT,CASSTTGVVGGNTIYF,TRBD1,TRBV9,TRBJ1-3,-
TGTGCCAGCAGCACAACCCGGTTGGGACCCCAGCATTTT,CASSTTRLGPQHF,-,TRBV7-2,TRBJ1-5,-
TGTGCCAGCAGTCCCCTGGCCCTGAGCTCCTACGAGCAGTACTTC,CASSPLALSSYEQYF,-,TRBV6-1,TRBJ2-7,-
TGTGCCAGCATTCGGACAGTAAATAGTGCCGGGGAGCTGTTTTTT,CASIRTVNSAGELFF,-,TRBV6-5,TRBJ2-2,-
TGTGCCAGCAGCTCAATAGCGGGAGGTAAGAAAAATGAGCAGTTCTTC,CASSSIAGGKKNEQFF,TRBD2,TRBV6-6,TRBJ2-1,-
TGTGCCAGCAGTGTATCTACCAAACTGGATACGCAGTATTTT,CASSVSTKLDTQYF,-,TRBV25-1,TRBJ2-3,-
TGTGCCAGCAGTGGCGGTAGGGCTGAAAAACTGTTTTTT,CASSGGRAEKLFF,-,TRBV2,TRBJ1-4,once
TGTGCCAGCAGAAGGGTCCAGGGTCCAAATCAGCCCCAGCATTTT,CASRRVQGPNQPQHF,-,TRBV6-5,TRBJ1-5,-
TGTGCCAGCAGTTTAGGGGACAGGGTGTCATACAATGAGCAGTTCTTC,CASSLGDRVSYNEQFF,TRBD1,TRBV27,TRBJ2-1,-
TGCAGTGCCGGCGGGACAGATACGCAGTATTTT,CSAGGTDTQYF,-,TRBV20-1,TRBJ2-3,-
TGTGCCAGCAGGCGGACTAGCGGGAACACCGGGGAGCTGTTTTTT,CASRRTSGNTGELFF,TRBD2,TRBV5-6,TRBJ2-2,-
TGTGCCAGCAGCGCCGAGAGTGGAAACACCATATATTTT,CASSAESGNTIYF,-,TRBV6-4,TRBJ1-3,-
TGTGCCAGCTCACTAATCCCCCTGGCTCACACCGGGGAGCTGTTTTTT,CASSLIPLAHTGELFF,-,TRBV18,TRBJ2-2,-
TGTGCCACCAGCAGAGATCTGGGGGCCCAGTACTTC,CATSRDLGAQYF,-,TRBV15,TRBJ2-5,-
TGTGCCAGCAGCCTTACCGGGACTAGTAACACCGGGGAGCTGTTTTTT,CASSLTGTSNTGELFF,TRBD2,TRBV5-5,TRBJ2-2,-
TGTGCCAGCAGTTCCTCCGGGACAGGGTCGTACGAGCAGTACTTC,CASSSSGTGSYEQYF,TRBD1,TRBV28,TRBJ2-7,-
TGTGCCGCAGCACGCCCACAGGGTTTCTACACCTTC,CAAARPQGFYTF,-,TRBV6-5,TRBJ1-2,-
TGTGCCAGTAGTATTTTCGGTGGGAATGAGCAGTTCTTC,CASSIFGGNEQFF,-,TRBV19,TRBJ2-1,-
TGTGCCAGCATACCCGGTGCTGGGGGCTTCATCAGGGCCAACGTCCTGACTTTC,CASIPGAGGFIRANVLTF,-,TRBV2,TRBJ2-6,-